The entry below describes one TCR beta chain. Antigen: not known. Time point reported: patch test 3, about 24 weeks after DPC sensitization. The treatment was: therapeutic diphenylcyclopropenone sensitization with weekly scalp DPC. The sample originates from a study of human T cells and chemical hapten exposure. Study-wide findings and caveats: Counts of expanded TCRs (at PT1) showed a positive correlation with patch test score. TCRs at a frequency above 1 in 1000 stayed unchanged with DPC sensitization.

CDR3 length equals 13 residues. The V segment lost 3 bases and the J segment 5 bases; nucleotides outside the gene matches: 4. Per germline, CDR1 SGHTA and CDR2 FQGNSA. Unique molecular identifiers were attached to individual cDNA molecules during library preparation. TCRdb passed the RACE reads through MiXCR, listing each CDR3 protein once. The repertoire holds about 160,000 distinct CDR3 sequences, 28% seen once, with under 2.5% in the top ten. V gene TRBV7-2 combines with J gene TRBJ2-7; 7 bases fit TRBD1. Sequencing was performed on whole blood, taken in connection with sensitization to the hapten diphenylcyclopropenone (DPC). This receptor was obtained from a woman aged 18-29 years with alopecia areata. Some clones in this sample may be carry-over from other donors' samples. In DNA form, the CDR3 reads TGTGCCAGCAGCTTTGCGACAGGGAACGAGCAGTACTTC. Translating gives CASSFATGNEQYF. The full variable domain, its missing parts supplied by reference TRBV7-2 and TRBJ2-7, is GAGVSQSPSNKVTEKGKDVELRCDPISGHTALYWYRQSLGQGLEFLIYFQGNSAPDKSGLPSDRFSAERTGGSVSTLTIQRTQQEDSAVYLCASSFATGNEQYFGPGTRLTVT.